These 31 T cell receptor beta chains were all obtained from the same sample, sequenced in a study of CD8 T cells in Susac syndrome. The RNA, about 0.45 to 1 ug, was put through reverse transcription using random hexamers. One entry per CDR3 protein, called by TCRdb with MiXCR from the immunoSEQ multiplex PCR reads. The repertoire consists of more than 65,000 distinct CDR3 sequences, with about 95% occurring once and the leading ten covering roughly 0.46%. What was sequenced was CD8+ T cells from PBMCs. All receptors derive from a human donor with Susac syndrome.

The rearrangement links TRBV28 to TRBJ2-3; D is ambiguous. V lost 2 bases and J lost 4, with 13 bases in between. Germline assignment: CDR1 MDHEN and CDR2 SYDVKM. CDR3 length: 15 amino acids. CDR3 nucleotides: TGTGCCAGCAGTTTAATGGCCTCCAGCGCAGATACGCAGTATTTT. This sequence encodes CASSLMASSADTQYF.

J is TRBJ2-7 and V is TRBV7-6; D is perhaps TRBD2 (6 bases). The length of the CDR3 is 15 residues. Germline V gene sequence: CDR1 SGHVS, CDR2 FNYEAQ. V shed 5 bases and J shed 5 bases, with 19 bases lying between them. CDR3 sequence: CASSPNPSSENEQYF. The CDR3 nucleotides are TGTGCCAGCAGCCCAAACCCTTCTAGCGAGAACGAGCAGTACTTC.

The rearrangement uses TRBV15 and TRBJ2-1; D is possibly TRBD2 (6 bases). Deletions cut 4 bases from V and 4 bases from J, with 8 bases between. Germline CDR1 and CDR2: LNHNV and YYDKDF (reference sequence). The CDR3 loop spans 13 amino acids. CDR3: CATSNSGYNEQFF. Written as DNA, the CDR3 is TGTGCCACCAGCAATAGCGGATACAATGAGCAGTTCTTC.

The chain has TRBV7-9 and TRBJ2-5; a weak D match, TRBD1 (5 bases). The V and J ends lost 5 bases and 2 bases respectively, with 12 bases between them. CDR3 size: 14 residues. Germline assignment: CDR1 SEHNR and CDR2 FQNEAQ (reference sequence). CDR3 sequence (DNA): TGTGCCAGCAGCCCCGACAGTGATCAAGAGACCCAGTACTTC. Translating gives CASSPDSDQETQYF.

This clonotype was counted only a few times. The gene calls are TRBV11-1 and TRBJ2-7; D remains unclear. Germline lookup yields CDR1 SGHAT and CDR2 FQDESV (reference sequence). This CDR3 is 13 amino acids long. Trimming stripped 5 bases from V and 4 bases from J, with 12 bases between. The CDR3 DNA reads TGTGCCAGCAGCCTTCCCGGGCTATACGAGCAGTACTTC. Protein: CASSLPGLYEQYF.

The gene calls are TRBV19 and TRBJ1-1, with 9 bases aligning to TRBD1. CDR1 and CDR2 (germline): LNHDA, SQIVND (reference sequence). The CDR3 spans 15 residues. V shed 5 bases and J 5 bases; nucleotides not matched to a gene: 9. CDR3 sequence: CASSSEQGAETEAFF. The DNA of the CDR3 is TGTGCCAGTAGTTCGGAACAGGGGGCAGAAACTGAAGCTTTCTTT.

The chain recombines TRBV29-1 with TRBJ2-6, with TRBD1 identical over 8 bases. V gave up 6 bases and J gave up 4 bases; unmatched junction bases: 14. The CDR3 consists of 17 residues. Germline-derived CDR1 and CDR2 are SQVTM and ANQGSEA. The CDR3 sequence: CSVPERQGFGGANVLTF. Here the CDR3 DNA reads TGCAGCGTGCCTGAGAGACAGGGGTTTGGAGGGGCCAACGTCCTGACTTTC.

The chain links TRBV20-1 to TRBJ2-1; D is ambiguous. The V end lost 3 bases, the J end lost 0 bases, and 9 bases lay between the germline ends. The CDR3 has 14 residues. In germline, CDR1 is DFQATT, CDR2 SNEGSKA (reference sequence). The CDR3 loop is CSARSVSSYNEQFF. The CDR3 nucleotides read TGCAGTGCTAGGTCAGTTAGCTCCTACAATGAGCAGTTCTTC.

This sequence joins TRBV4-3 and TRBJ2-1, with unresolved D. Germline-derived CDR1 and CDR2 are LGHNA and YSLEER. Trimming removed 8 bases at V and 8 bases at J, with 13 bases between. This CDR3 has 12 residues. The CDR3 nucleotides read TGCGCCAGCTCAAGTTGGGGTTATGAGCAGTTCTTC. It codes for CASSSWGYEQFF.

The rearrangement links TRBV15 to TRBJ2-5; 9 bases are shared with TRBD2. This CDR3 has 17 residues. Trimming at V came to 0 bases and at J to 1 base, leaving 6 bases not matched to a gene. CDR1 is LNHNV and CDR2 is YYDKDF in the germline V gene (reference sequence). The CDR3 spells CATSRDFLAGSQETQYF. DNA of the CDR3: TGTGCCACCAGCAGAGATTTCCTAGCGGGGAGCCAAGAGACCCAGTACTTC.

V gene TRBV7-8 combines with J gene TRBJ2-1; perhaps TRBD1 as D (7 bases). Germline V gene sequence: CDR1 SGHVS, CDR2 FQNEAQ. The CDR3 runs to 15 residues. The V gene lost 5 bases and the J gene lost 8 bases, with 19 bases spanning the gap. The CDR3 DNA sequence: TGTGCCAGCAGCCCAGGAGGGGGCCTCGGGGATGAGCAGTTCTTC. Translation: CASSPGGGLGDEQFF.

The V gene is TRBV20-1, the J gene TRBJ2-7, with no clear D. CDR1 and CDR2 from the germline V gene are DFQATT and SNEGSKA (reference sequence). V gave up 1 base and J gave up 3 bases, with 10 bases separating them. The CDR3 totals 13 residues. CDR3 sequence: CSARVSADYEQYF. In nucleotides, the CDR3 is TGCAGTGCTAGAGTTTCGGCCGACTACGAGCAGTACTTC.

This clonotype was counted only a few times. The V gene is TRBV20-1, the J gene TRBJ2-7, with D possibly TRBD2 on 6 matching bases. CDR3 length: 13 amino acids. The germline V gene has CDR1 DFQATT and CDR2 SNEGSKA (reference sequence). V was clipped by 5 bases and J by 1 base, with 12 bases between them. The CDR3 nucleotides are TGCAGTGCTGGGTCGGGGGAATCCTACGAGCAGTACTTC. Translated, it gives CSAGSGESYEQYF.

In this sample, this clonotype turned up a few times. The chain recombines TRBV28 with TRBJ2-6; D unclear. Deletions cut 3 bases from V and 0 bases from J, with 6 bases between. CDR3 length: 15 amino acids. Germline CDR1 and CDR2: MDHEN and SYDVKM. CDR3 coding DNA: TGTGCCAGCAGTTTGGGGTACTCTGGGGCCAACGTCCTGACTTTC. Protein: CASSLGYSGANVLTF. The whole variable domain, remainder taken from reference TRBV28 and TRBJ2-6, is DVKVTQSSRYLVKRTGEKVFLECVQDMDHENMFWYRQDPGLGLRLIYFSYDVKMKEKGDIPEGYSVSREKKERFSLILESASTNQTSMYLCASSLGYSGANVLTFGAGSRLTVL.

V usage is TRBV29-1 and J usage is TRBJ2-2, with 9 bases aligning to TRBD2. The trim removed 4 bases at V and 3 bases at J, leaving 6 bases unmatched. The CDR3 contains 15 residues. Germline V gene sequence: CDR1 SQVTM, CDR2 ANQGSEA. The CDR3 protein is CSVVAGEGDTGELFF. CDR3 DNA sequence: TGCAGCGTTGTAGCGGGAGAAGGGGACACCGGGGAGCTGTTTTTT.

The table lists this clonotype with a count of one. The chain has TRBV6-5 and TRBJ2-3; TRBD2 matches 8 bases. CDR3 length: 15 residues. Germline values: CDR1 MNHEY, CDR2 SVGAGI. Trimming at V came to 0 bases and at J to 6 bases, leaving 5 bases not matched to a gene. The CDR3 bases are TGTGCCAGCAGTTACTCGTGGACTAGCCGGGATACGCAGTATTTT. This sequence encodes CASSYSWTSRDTQYF.

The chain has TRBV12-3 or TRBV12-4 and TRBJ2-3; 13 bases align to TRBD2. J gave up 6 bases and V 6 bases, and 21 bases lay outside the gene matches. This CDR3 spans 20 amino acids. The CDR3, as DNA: TGTGCCAGCAGCCTCTGGGGGGTCGGCGAACTAGCGGGAGGGCCTGATACGCAGTATTTT. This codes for CASSLWGVGELAGGPDTQYF.

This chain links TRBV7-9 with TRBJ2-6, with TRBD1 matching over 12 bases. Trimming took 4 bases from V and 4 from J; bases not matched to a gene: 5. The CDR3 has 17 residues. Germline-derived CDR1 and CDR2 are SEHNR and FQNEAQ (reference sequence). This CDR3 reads CASSSRDRGPGANVLTF. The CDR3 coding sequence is TGTGCCAGCAGCTCCCGGGACAGGGGGCCGGGGGCCAACGTCCTGACTTTC.

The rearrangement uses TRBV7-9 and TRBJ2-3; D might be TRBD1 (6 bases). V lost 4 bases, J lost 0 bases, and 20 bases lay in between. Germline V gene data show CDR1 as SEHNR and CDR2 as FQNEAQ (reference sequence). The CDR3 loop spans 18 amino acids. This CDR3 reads CASSSHRDKPSSTDTQYF. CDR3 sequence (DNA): TGTGCCAGCAGCTCCCATCGGGACAAACCCTCTAGCACAGATACGCAGTATTTT.

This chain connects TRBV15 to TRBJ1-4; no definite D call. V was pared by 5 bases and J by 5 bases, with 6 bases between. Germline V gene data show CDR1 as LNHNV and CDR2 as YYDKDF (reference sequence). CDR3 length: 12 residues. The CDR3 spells CATSYTNEKLFF. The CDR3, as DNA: TGTGCCACCAGCTATACGAATGAAAAACTGTTTTTT. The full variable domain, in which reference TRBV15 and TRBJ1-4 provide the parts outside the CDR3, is DAMVIQNPRYQVTQFGKPVTLSCSQTLNHNVMYWYQQKSSQAPKLLFHYYDKDFNNEADTPDNFQSRRPNTSFCFLDIRSPGLGDTAMYLCATSYTNEKLFFGSGTQLSVL.

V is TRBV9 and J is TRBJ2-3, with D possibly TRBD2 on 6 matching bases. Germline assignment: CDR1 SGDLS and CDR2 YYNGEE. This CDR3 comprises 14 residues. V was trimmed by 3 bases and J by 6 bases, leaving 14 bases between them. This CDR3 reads CASSDGGASDTQYF. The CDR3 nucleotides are TGTGCCAGCAGCGACGGAGGGGCTTCCGATACGCAGTATTTT.

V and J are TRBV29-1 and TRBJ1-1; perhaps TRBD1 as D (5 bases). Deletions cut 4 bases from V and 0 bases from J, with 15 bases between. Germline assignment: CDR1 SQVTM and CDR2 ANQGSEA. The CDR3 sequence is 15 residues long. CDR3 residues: CSVGLEGRVNTEAFF. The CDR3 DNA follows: TGCAGCGTTGGTCTGGAGGGGAGGGTGAACACTGAAGCTTTCTTT.

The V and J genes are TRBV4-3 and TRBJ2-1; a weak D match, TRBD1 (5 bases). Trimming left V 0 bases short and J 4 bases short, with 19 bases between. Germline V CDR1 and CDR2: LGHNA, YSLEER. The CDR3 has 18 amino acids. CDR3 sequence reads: CASSQDRDLQGYYNEQFF. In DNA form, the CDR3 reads TGCGCCAGCAGCCAAGATCGAGATTTGCAGGGATATTACAATGAGCAGTTCTTC.

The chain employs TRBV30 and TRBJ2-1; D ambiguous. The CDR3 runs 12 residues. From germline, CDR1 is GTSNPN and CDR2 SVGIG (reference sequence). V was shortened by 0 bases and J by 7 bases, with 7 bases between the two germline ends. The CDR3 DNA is TGTGCCTGGAGTGTTGTGGGGAATGAGCAGTTCTTC. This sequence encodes CAWSVVGNEQFF.

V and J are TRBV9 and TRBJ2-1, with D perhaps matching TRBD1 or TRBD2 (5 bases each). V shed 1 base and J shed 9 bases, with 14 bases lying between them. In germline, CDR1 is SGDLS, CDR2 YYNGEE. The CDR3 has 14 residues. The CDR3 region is CASSVTSGHPEQFF. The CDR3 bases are TGTGCCAGCAGCGTAACCTCGGGGCACCCTGAGCAGTTCTTC.

The CDR3 spells CASSTTSWGQETQYF. The DNA of the CDR3 is TGTGCCAGCAGTACGACTAGTTGGGGCCAAGAGACCCAGTACTTC. V is TRBV7-9 and J is TRBJ2-5; D perhaps matches TRBD2 (6 bases). Germline CDR1 SEHNR, CDR2 FQNEAQ (reference sequence). This CDR3 comprises 15 residues. With 6 bases removed from V and 1 base from J, the gap between germline ends came to 15 bases.

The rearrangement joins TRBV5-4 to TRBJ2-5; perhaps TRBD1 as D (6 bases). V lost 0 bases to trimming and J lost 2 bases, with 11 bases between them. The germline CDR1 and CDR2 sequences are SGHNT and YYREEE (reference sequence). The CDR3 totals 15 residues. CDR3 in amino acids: CASSLATGNQETQYF. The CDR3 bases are TGTGCCAGCAGCTTGGCTACAGGGAATCAAGAGACCCAGTACTTC.

CDR3 sequence reads: CSVLQGNTGELFF. The CDR3 DNA reads TGCAGCGTCCTACAGGGGAACACCGGGGAGCTGTTTTTT. The chain employs TRBV29-1 and TRBJ2-2; D perhaps matches TRBD1 (6 bases). Trimming cost V 6 bases and J 1 base, with 9 bases left between them. The CDR3 covers 13 residues. Germline lookup yields CDR1 SQVTM and CDR2 ANQGSEA.

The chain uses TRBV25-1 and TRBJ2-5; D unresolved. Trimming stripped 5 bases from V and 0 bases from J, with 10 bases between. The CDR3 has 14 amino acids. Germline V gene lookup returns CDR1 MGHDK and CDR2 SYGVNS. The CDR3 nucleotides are TGTGCCAGCAGTCTCCTGCAGTACCAAGAGACCCAGTACTTC. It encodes CASSLLQYQETQYF.

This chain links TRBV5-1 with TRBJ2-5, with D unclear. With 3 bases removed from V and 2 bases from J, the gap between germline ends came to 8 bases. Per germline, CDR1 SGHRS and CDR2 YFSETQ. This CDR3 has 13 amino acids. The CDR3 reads CASSYGVQETQYF. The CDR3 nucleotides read TGCGCCAGCAGCTATGGAGTTCAAGAGACCCAGTACTTC.

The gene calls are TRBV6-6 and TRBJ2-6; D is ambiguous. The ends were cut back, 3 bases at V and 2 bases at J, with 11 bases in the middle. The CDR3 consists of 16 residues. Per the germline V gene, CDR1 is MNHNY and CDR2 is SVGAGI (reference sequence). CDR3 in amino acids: CASSYHVAAGANVLTF. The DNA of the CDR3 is TGTGCCAGCAGTTATCACGTAGCTGCTGGGGCCAACGTCCTGACTTTC.